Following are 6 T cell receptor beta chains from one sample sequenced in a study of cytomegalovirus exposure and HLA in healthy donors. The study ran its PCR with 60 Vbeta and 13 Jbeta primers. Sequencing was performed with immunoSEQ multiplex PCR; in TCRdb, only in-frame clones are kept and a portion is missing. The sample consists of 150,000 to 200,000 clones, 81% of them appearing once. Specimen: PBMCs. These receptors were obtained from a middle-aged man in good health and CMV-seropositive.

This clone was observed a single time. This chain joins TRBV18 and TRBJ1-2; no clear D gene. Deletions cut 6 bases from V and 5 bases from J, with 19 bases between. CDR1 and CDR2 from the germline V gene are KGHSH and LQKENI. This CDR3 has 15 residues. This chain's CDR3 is CASSLPVPGAYGYTF. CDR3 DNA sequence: TGTGCCAGCTCGCTACCAGTCCCAGGTGCTTATGGCTACACCTTC.

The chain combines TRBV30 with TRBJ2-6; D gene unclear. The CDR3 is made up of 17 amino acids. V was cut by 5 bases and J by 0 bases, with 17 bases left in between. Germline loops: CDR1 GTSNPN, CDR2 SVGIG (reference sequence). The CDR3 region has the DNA TGTGCCTGGGATGGCAGTTTAGCCCGCTCTGGGGCCAACGTCCTGACTTTC. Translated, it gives CAWDGSLARSGANVLTF.

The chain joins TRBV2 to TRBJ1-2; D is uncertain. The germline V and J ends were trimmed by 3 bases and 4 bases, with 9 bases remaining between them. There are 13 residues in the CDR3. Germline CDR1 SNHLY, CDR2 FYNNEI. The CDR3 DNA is TGTGCCAGCAGTGAGTCTGTCGGCTATGGCTACACCTTC. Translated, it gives CASSESVGYGYTF.

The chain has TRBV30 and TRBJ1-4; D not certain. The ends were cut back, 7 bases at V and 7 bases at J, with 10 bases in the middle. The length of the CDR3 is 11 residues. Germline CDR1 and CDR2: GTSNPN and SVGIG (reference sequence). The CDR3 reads CASRMSEKLFF. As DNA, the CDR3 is TGTGCCTCTAGAATGAGTGAAAAACTGTTTTTT.

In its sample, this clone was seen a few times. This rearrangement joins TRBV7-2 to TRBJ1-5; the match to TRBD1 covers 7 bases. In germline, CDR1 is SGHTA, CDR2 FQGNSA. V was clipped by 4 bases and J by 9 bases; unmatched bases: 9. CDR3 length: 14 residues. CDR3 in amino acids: CASSWDRSARPQHF. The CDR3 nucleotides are TGTGCCAGCAGCTGGGACAGATCGGCTCGGCCCCAGCATTTT.

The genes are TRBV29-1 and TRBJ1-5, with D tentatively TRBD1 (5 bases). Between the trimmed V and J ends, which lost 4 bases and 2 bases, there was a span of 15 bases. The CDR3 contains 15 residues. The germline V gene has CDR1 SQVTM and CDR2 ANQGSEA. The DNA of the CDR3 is TGCAGCGTTGGTGACGTTCTAGGGGGCAATCAGCCCCAGCATTTT. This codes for CSVGDVLGGNQPQHF.